Each of the 14 T cell receptor beta chains below was sequenced from the same sample in a study of response to subunit inactivated influenza vaccine (dated by TCRdb to the late 2010s). Library method: RT-PCR. These reads were obtained on an Illumina HiSeq 2500. TCRdb trimmed public reads at Q25 via fastp, called clones via MiXCR and kept in-frame beta chains. Each entry merges the rows of one CDR3 protein and shows their most common DNA and genes. The sample contains 150,000 to 200,000 distinct CDR3 sequences, 9.5% to 12% of them found a single time. The ten largest make up approximately 39% of the sample. Here the sequenced sample was CD8+ T cells sorted from PBMCs, taken around 25 months after vaccination. The receptors were sampled from a man between 50 and 69 years old who received an inactivated influenza vaccine. Donor details come from another sample of the same person, matched by shared clones.

This clonotype was found a few times. The V gene is TRBV7-8, the J gene TRBJ2-1; 9 bases are shared with TRBD1. The CDR3 is 15 amino acids. Per the germline V gene, CDR1 is SGHVS and CDR2 is FQNEAQ. Unmatched junction bases numbered 9, after V lost 6 bases and J lost 6 bases. CDR3 in amino acids: CASRETGGAFNEQFF. The CDR3, as DNA: TGTGCCAGCAGAGAAACAGGGGGCGCCTTCAATGAGCAGTTCTTC.

The chain uses TRBV10-3 and TRBJ2-5; 8 bases agree with TRBD1. Germline trimming cut 11 bases from V and 1 base from J; bases unmatched to any gene: 9. Germline loops: CDR1 ENHRY, CDR2 SYGVKD. CDR3 length equals 14 residues. The CDR3, as DNA: TGTGCCGCCCAGTCGGACAGGGCCCAAGAGACCCAGTACTTC. As protein: CAAQSDRAQETQYF.

V gene TRBV7-9 combines with J gene TRBJ1-4; D not certain. The V gene's germline CDR1 is SEHNR and CDR2 FQNEAQ (reference sequence). The CDR3 is made up of 14 amino acids. V lost 4 bases and J lost 0, with 6 bases in between. The CDR3 loop reads CASSSKATNEKLFF. As DNA, the CDR3 is TGTGCCAGCAGCTCAAAAGCAACTAATGAAAAACTGTTTTTT.

This clonotype was seen a few times. This rearrangement joins TRBV7-9 to TRBJ2-1, with D possibly called TRBD1 or TRBD2 (5 bases each). The CDR3 sequence is 17 residues long. V shed 2 bases and J shed 2 bases, with 16 bases lying between them. Germline V gene data show CDR1 as SEHNR and CDR2 as FQNEAQ (reference sequence). The CDR3 sequence is CASSLSGRRTPYNEQFF. In DNA, the CDR3 is TGTGCCAGCAGCTTATCTGGGAGACGGACACCCTACAATGAGCAGTTCTTC.

This clonotype was counted many times. This chain joins TRBV4-1 and TRBJ2-1; D is unresolved. The CDR3 sequence is 15 residues long. V lost 1 base and J lost 0, with 7 bases in between. CDR1 is MGHRA and CDR2 is YSYEKL in the germline V gene. In nucleotides, the CDR3 is TGCGCCAGCAGCCAAGGACCGAGCTCCTACAATGAGCAGTTCTTC. Protein product: CASSQGPSSYNEQFF.

The V and J genes are TRBV29-1 and TRBJ1-1, with TRBD1 matching 7 bases. The CDR3 is 12 residues long. Germline CDR1 is SQVTM and CDR2 is ANQGSEA. Trimming took 7 bases from V and 6 from J; bases not matched to a gene: 8. The CDR3 here is CSAQGQAPEAFF. Here the CDR3 DNA reads TGCAGCGCCCAAGGACAGGCCCCTGAAGCTTTCTTT.

This rearrangement joins TRBV4-1 to TRBJ2-7, with 7 bases that match TRBD1. Germline CDR1 and CDR2: MGHRA and YSYEKL. The CDR3 sequence is 14 residues long. V was pared by 6 bases and J by 3 bases, with 8 bases of the junction left unmatched. For the CDR3, the DNA is TGCGCCAGCAGTGACCAGGGGGATTTCTACGAGCAGTACTTC. The encoded protein is CASSDQGDFYEQYF.

This clonotype was observed many times. The CDR3 region is CASSPGSGITDTQYF. CDR3 nucleotide sequence: TGTGCCAGCAGTCCGGGTTCAGGGATCACAGATACGCAGTATTTT. The chain couples TRBV12-3 or TRBV12-4 to TRBJ2-3; TRBD1 is a possible D gene (5 bases). Deletions cut 5 bases from V and 2 bases from J, with 14 bases between. The CDR3 sequence is 15 residues long.

The chain employs TRBV28 and TRBJ2-1, with no clear D. The germline V gene has CDR1 MDHEN and CDR2 SYDVKM. The V gene lost 3 bases and the J gene lost 10 bases, with 13 bases spanning the gap. This CDR3 has 13 amino acids. The CDR3 DNA reads as TGTGCCAGCAGTTTGTCGGTACAATGGGAGCAGTTCTTC. It yields the protein CASSLSVQWEQFF. The entire variable domain, with the rest obtained from reference TRBV28 and TRBJ2-1, is as follows: DVKVTQSSRYLVKRTGEKVFLECVQDMDHENMFWYRQDPGLGLRLIYFSYDVKMKEKGDIPEGYSVSREKKERFSLILESASTNQTSMYLCASSLSVQWEQFFGPGTRLTVL.

V usage is TRBV3-1 and J usage is TRBJ2-1; 10 nucleotides agree with TRBD2. Germline CDR1 is LGHDT and CDR2 is YNNKEL (reference sequence). J gave up 2 bases and V 4 bases, and 8 bases lay outside the gene matches. This CDR3 comprises 17 residues. CDR3 sequence (DNA): TGTGCCAGCAGCCCCAAGTGGAGCGGGGGGGCCTACAATGAGCAGTTCTTC. Protein sequence: CASSPKWSGGAYNEQFF.

The V and J genes are TRBV7-8 and TRBJ2-7; TRBD2 is a possible D gene (5 bases). Per the germline V gene, CDR1 is SGHVS and CDR2 is FQNEAQ. CDR3 size: 12 residues. Deletions cut 4 bases from V and 6 bases from J, with 10 bases between. CDR3 in amino acids: CASSSSAGEQYF. As DNA, the CDR3 is TGTGCCAGCAGCTCTTCTGCGGGCGAGCAGTACTTC.

The gene calls are TRBV7-9 and TRBJ2-1; 7 bases are a match to TRBD2. CDR3 length: 13 amino acids. CDR1 SEHNR and CDR2 FQNEAQ come from the germline V gene (reference sequence). V shed 4 bases and J 12 bases; nucleotides not matched to a gene: 9. CDR3 DNA sequence: TGTGCCAGCAGCTCGGGACTCGCGGGAGTGCAGTTCTTC. Protein sequence: CASSSGLAGVQFF.

This clonotype was counted ten times or more. The rearrangement joins TRBV28 to TRBJ2-2; the D is unclear. V lost 2 bases and J 5 bases, leaving 12 bases between the germline ends. Germline V gene data show CDR1 as MDHEN and CDR2 as SYDVKM. The CDR3 totals 15 residues. The CDR3 is CASSLTFESTGELFF. The DNA for the CDR3 is TGTGCCAGCAGTTTAACCTTCGAGAGTACCGGGGAGCTGTTTTTT.

This clonotype has a handful of counts. This sequence joins TRBV4-3 and TRBJ2-2; 8 bases agree with TRBD2. This CDR3 has 12 residues. Germline loops: CDR1 LGHNA, CDR2 YSLEER. The CDR3 sequence is CASGGNTGELFF. The CDR3 coding sequence is TGCGCGAGCGGGGGAAACACCGGGGAGCTGTTTTTT.